Below are 12 T cell receptor beta chains sequenced from a single sample in a study of T cells in Graves' hyperthyroidism and ophthalmopathy. Using RNA transcripts as the source, TCR beta CDR3 regions were amplified. A first-round RT-PCR of the TCR CDR3 used the HTBI primer set. Using its own MiXCR run on the multiplex PCR reads, TCRdb lists one record per CDR3 protein. Among approximately 620,000 distinct CDR3 sequences listed, approximately 15% were seen once. Sequencing used blood. These receptors all stem from a middle-aged woman with Graves' ophthalmopathy.

The sample holds many counts of this clonotype. The chain recombines TRBV7-6 with TRBJ2-5; D remains ambiguous. The CDR3 is 12 amino acids. V shed 4 bases and J shed 5 bases, with 8 bases lying between them. The V gene's germline CDR1 is SGHVS and CDR2 FNYEAQ. CDR3 in amino acids: CASSSQWETQYF. The CDR3 bases are TGTGCCAGCAGCTCCCAATGGGAGACCCAGTACTTC.

The V call is TRBV29-1, the J call TRBJ2-3; TRBD2 agrees at 7 bases. The V segment lost 0 bases and the J segment 7 bases; nucleotides outside the gene matches: 10. The CDR3 covers 15 residues. CDR1 SQVTM and CDR2 ANQGSEA come from the germline V gene. The CDR3, as DNA: TGCAGCGTTGAAGATCTGGCTAGCGGAGGCTATACGCAGTATTTT. Translated: CSVEDLASGGYTQYF.

Ten or more counts support this clonotype. The chain employs TRBV5-6 and TRBJ1-5, with 9 positions matching TRBD1. J gave up 8 bases and V 1 base, and 10 bases lay outside the gene matches. The CDR3 totals 16 residues. Per the germline V gene, CDR1 is SGHDT and CDR2 is YYEEEE. CDR3 amino acids: CASSLWGQGRWEPQHF. The CDR3 DNA reads TGTGCCAGCAGCTTGTGGGGACAGGGTCGATGGGAGCCCCAGCATTTT.

Only a few counts were recorded for this clonotype. The gene calls are TRBV27 and TRBJ1-3; unclear D gene. The CDR3 has 17 residues. Germline CDR1 reads MNHEY; CDR2 reads SMNVEV (reference sequence). Trimming cost V 1 base and J 1 base, with 14 bases left between them. The CDR3, as DNA: TGTGCCAGCAGTTTATGGAGAGACGGACCTTCTGGAAACACCATATATTTT. As protein: CASSLWRDGPSGNTIYF.

This clonotype turned up a few times. The CDR3 is CSARLAGNEQYF. CDR3 sequence (DNA): TGCAGTGCTAGACTAGCGGGTAACGAGCAGTACTTC. This sequence joins TRBV20-1 and TRBJ2-7; TRBD2 matches 8 bases. CDR1 DFQATT and CDR2 SNEGSKA come from the germline V gene (reference sequence). The CDR3 consists of 12 residues. The junction had 2 bases not matched to a gene; V was cut back by 2 bases and J by 5 bases.

This clonotype was seen more than once but under ten times. The chain couples TRBV5-1 to TRBJ2-1, with 11 nucleotides matching TRBD2. The junction had 8 bases not matched to a gene; V was cut back by 0 bases and J by 6 bases. The length of the CDR3 is 17 residues. Germline-derived CDR1 and CDR2 are SGHRS and YFSETQ. The CDR3 nucleotides read TGCGCCAGCAGCTTGGGCGTAGCGGGAGGGCCTCTCAATGAGCAGTTCTTC. This gives the protein CASSLGVAGGPLNEQFF.

The chain is built from TRBV6-1 and TRBJ1-2, with D possibly TRBD1 on 6 matching bases. Trimming pared 5 bases from V and 12 bases from J, leaving 19 bases between. Germline V gene sequence: CDR1 MNHNS, CDR2 SASEGT. The CDR3 covers 13 residues. The CDR3 protein is CASSQTRDIQNTF. CDR3 coding DNA: TGTGCCAGCAGTCAGACTCGGGACATCCAGAACACCTTC.

The chain has TRBV27 and TRBJ2-5; perhaps TRBD1 as D (5 bases). The V and J ends lost 5 bases and 1 base respectively, with 14 bases between them. The CDR3 covers 15 residues. Germline V gene lookup returns CDR1 MNHEY and CDR2 SMNVEV (reference sequence). The CDR3 DNA follows: TGTGCCAGCAGTCCCCTCCAGGGCATCCAAGAGACCCAGTACTTC. Protein: CASSPLQGIQETQYF.

This clonotype showed up just a few times. The chain recombines TRBV2 with TRBJ2-7, with D tentatively TRBD1 or TRBD2 (5 bases each). Trimming pared 5 bases from V and 2 bases from J, leaving 16 bases between. Germline V gene lookup returns CDR1 SNHLY and CDR2 FYNNEI. CDR3 length: 15 amino acids. The CDR3 DNA follows: TGTGCCAGCAGTATAAACCGGGACGCCCCCTACGAGCAGTACTTC. It is translated as CASSINRDAPYEQYF.

This clonotype was seen ten or more times. The chain is built from TRBV30 and TRBJ2-4; D is uncertain. This CDR3 region has 12 residues. Germline lookup yields CDR1 GTSNPN and CDR2 SVGIG (reference sequence). Between the trimmed V and J ends, which lost 0 bases and 9 bases, there was a span of 9 bases. CDR3 coding DNA: TGTGCCTGGAGTGTACTTAGTGGCATTCAGTACTTC. As protein: CAWSVLSGIQYF.

This clonotype was detected a few times. V and J are TRBV7-9 and TRBJ2-1, with 10 nucleotides matching TRBD2. V lost 5 bases to trimming and J lost 3 bases; unmatched junction nucleotides: 7. This CDR3 spans 16 amino acids. Germline V gene lookup returns CDR1 SEHNR and CDR2 FQNEAQ (reference sequence). CDR3 sequence reads: CASSPTPSGSYNEQFF. DNA for the CDR3: TGTGCCAGCAGCCCGACCCCTAGCGGGAGCTACAATGAGCAGTTCTTC. Drawing the rest from reference TRBV7-9 and TRBJ2-1, the complete variable domain is DTGVSQNPRHKITKRGQNVTFRCDPISEHNRLYWYRQTLGQGPEFLTYFQNEAQLEKSRLLSDRFSAERPKGSFSTLEIQRTEQGDSAMYLCASSPTPSGSYNEQFFGPGTRLTVL.

In its sample, this clonotype was seen many times. The V gene is TRBV12-3 or TRBV12-4, the J gene TRBJ2-1; tentative D call: TRBD2 (5 bases). The germline V and J ends were trimmed by 5 bases and 5 bases, with 10 bases remaining between them. The CDR3 is made up of 13 amino acids. This chain's CDR3 is CASSETNNNEQFF. In DNA, the CDR3 is TGTGCCAGCAGTGAGACTAATAACAATGAGCAGTTCTTC.